Listed below are T cell receptor beta chains from one sample, sequenced in a study of patients and donors after allogeneic stem cell transplantation. From the RT-PCR reads, TCRdb called clonotypes with MiXCR, one entry per CDR3 protein. The sample consists of 17,000 or so distinct CDR3 sequences, around a quarter of them appearing once. What was sequenced was blood, either unsorted or a sorted T cell fraction (not recorded which). The source of these receptors is a human donor who was either an allogeneic HSCT recipient or a stem cell or donor lymphocyte infusion donor (not recorded which). It is not recorded whose cells these are; they may come from a transplant donor. CDR3s include the opening cysteine and the closing phenylalanine or tryptophan. A D gene is named only where the DNA matches it firmly. The size field is filled for only some rows; it gives once, few, many or a size class.

j_gene: TRBJ2-4
v_gene: TRBV5-6
d_gene: TRBD1
abundance: few
CDR3aa: CASSLGQGRVQYF
CDR3nt: TGTGCCAGCAGCTTGGGACAGGGCCGGGTTCAGTACTTC

j_gene: TRBJ1-1
v_gene: TRBV6-5
d_gene: TRBD1
abundance: many
CDR3aa: CASSSPGTGLGTEAFF
CDR3nt: TGTGCCAGCAGCTCTCCCGGGACAGGGTTGGGCACTGAAGCTTTCTTT

j_gene: TRBJ1-1
v_gene: TRBV29-1
d_gene: .
abundance: .
CDR3aa: CSVIRAASVNTEAFF
CDR3nt: TGCAGCGTCATCAGGGCGGCGAGTGTGAACACTGAAGCTTTCTTT

j_gene: TRBJ1-6
v_gene: TRBV10-3
d_gene: .
abundance: .
CDR3aa: CAISEYTLGSPLHF
CDR3nt: TGTGCCATCAGTGAGTACACATTGGGTTCACCCCTCCACTTT

j_gene: TRBJ1-5
v_gene: TRBV4-1
d_gene: .
abundance: once
CDR3aa: CASGSGVDQPQHF
CDR3nt: TGCGCCAGCGGATCGGGGGTGGATCAGCCCCAGCATTTT

j_gene: TRBJ2-7
v_gene: TRBV28
d_gene: .
abundance: .
CDR3aa: CASSSPTPSGQYF
CDR3nt: TGTGCCAGCAGTTCTCCGACCCCCTCGGGGCAGTACTTC

j_gene: TRBJ1-4
v_gene: TRBV10-3
d_gene: TRBD1
abundance: many
CDR3aa: CAISTGQGPTLTNEKLFF
CDR3nt: TGTGCCATCAGTACGGGACAGGGTCCCACTCTGACTAATGAAAAACTGTTTTTT

j_gene: TRBJ1-2
v_gene: TRBV18
d_gene: .
abundance: few
CDR3aa: CASSPDVGLYGYTF
CDR3nt: TGTGCCAGCTCCCCCGACGTGGGACTCTATGGCTACACCTTC

j_gene: TRBJ2-3
v_gene: TRBV20-1
d_gene: .
abundance: .
CDR3aa: CSASRPRSTDTQYF
CDR3nt: TGCAGTGCTAGTCGGCCTAGAAGCACAGATACGCAGTATTTT

j_gene: TRBJ1-5
v_gene: TRBV4-1
d_gene: .
abundance: .
CDR3aa: CASSQVSGYSNQPQHF
CDR3nt: TGCGCCAGCAGCCAAGTATCAGGATATAGCAATCAGCCCCAGCATTTT

j_gene: TRBJ1-2
v_gene: TRBV29-1
d_gene: TRBD1
abundance: .
CDR3aa: CSVEVGTGNYGYTF
CDR3nt: TGCAGCGTTGAAGTGGGGACAGGGAACTATGGCTACACCTTC

j_gene: TRBJ1-1
v_gene: TRBV29-1
d_gene: .
abundance: few
CDR3aa: CSVDTLLNTEAFF
CDR3nt: TGCAGCGTTGACACACTCCTCAACACTGAAGCTTTCTTT

j_gene: TRBJ1-1
v_gene: TRBV7-9
d_gene: .
abundance: .
CDR3aa: CASSKTGLNTEAFF
CDR3nt: TGTGCCAGCAGCAAGACAGGTTTGAACACTGAAGCTTTCTTT

j_gene: TRBJ1-5
v_gene: TRBV6-1
d_gene: .
abundance: few
CDR3aa: CASSGYQPQHF
CDR3nt: TGTGCCAGCTCAGGTTATCAGCCCCAGCATTTT

j_gene: TRBJ1-1
v_gene: TRBV29-1
d_gene: .
abundance: few
CDR3aa: CSVSRGYTEAFF
CDR3nt: TGCAGCGTGTCGCGGGGTTACACTGAAGCTTTCTTT

j_gene: TRBJ2-7
v_gene: TRBV6-6
d_gene: TRBD1
abundance: once
CDR3aa: CASSSPAGGPSYEQYF
CDR3nt: TGTGCCAGCAGTTCCCCCGCAGGGGGCCCATCTTACGAGCAGTACTTC

j_gene: TRBJ1-4
v_gene: TRBV5-5
d_gene: TRBD1
abundance: .
CDR3aa: CASSRGRGDEKLFF
CDR3nt: TGTGCCAGCAGCAGGGGCAGGGGGGACGAAAAACTGTTTTTT